The subject of this entry is one T cell receptor (beta chain). Its antigen is still unknown. Primers for the PCR totalled 60 Vbeta and 13 Jbeta. Assay used: immunoSEQ multiplex PCR; TCRdb lists only in-frame clones, some missing. In the table there are approximately 51,000 clones, roughly four fifths of which are singletons. These data come from a study of cytomegalovirus exposure and HLA in healthy donors. Study-level findings and limits: The classifier reportedly diagnosed cytomegalovirus status with high sensitivity and specificity. Within the data, a cluster of highly shared sequence variants was likely a sequencing artifact. TCR beta V- and J-gene trimming, according to a later analysis, was linked to a missense DCLRE1C variant.

Germline assignment: CDR1 KGHSH and CDR2 LQKENI. Trimming removed 8 bases from V and 3 bases from J; junction bases left unmatched: 6. The CDR3 extends over 13 amino acids. The sequenced sample was PBMCs. The TCR sequence derives from a boy aged 5-17 years in good health and CMV-seropositive. The gene calls are TRBV18 and TRBJ1-1; 7 nucleotides line up with TRBD1. CDR3 amino acids: CASRSTGHTEAFF. CDR3 sequence (DNA): TGTGCCAGCCGCTCGACAGGGCACACTGAAGCTTTCTTT. Full variable domain (rest looked up from reference TRBV18 and TRBJ1-1): NAGVMQNPRHLVRRRGQEARLRCSPMKGHSHVYWYRQLPEEGLKFMVYLQKENIIDESGMPKERFSAEFPKEGPSILRIQQVVRGDSAAYFCASRSTGHTEAFFGQGTRLTVV.